The source of this T cell receptor (beta chain) is a study of breast tumors, draining lymph nodes, adjacent tissues listed by TCRdb under 2016. General notes on the study: The study compared TCR beta repertoires across tumor, adjacent nontumor tissue and axillary lymph nodes from breast cancer patients. In human breast cancer, the study set out to assess how tumor, surrounding tissue and draining lymph node repertoires relate to one another and whether T cells might be exchanged between them.

Turning to this clonotype: Its recognized antigen is unknown. Germline is not matched at one junction end, which may reflect a read error.

The full study reports these points: In luminal-like breast cancer, tumor and nontumor tissue repertoires resembled each other significantly more than in basal-like breast cancer. The study presented the conclusion that tumor T cells originate in lymph nodes as consistent with a hypothesis, not as something directly demonstrated. Tumors showed preferential V and J gene usage, and their T-cell repertoire diversity fell below that of lymph nodes yet above that of nontumor tissue. The data were considered consistent with most tumor T cells being derived from the lymph node and subsequently expanding within tumor tissue.

The data were produced on an Illumina HiSeq 2000. Multiplex PCR amplification was used to build the TCR beta chain libraries. The amplified TCR beta chain products were analyzed by high-throughput sequencing. TCRdb reprocessed the public reads (quality trimming at Q25 with fastp, clone calling with MiXCR) and kept in-frame beta chains. Each entry merges the rows of one CDR3 protein and shows their most common DNA and genes. This sample gives about 270,000 distinct CDR3 sequences in total; around 30% of them show up just once. Around 1% of the sample belongs to the ten largest clones. The axillary draining lymph nodes of breast cancer patients were the source of the lymph node samples. This sequence was found in a female donor with breast cancer. Some clones in this sample may be carry-over from other donors' samples. Sample: axillary lymph node tissue.

The CDR3 protein is CSGGTSGRANVLTF. The DNA reads TGCAGCGGAGGGACTAGCGGGAGGGCCAACGTCCTGACTTTT. This chain is built from TRBV29-1 and TRBJ2-6; 16 middle bases align to TRBD2. For CDR1 and CDR2, the germline V gene lists SQVTM and ANQGSEA. The CDR3 sequence holds 14 residues, the cysteine and phenylalanine included. The only DNA kept is the CDR3, 42 bases in frame from the first base.